Listed here are 2 T cell receptor beta chains from one sample, sequenced in a study of a mutant IDH1 vaccine in newly diagnosed glioma. Sequencing was performed with immunoSEQ multiplex PCR; in TCRdb, only in-frame clones are kept and a portion is missing. This table holds about 43,000 clones, less than 85% found once. Time point specified: week 23, last vaccination. Vaccination comprised doses that each held 300 ug of mutant IDH1 20-mer peptide, plus topical imiquimod. Their target antigens are unknown. The sequences come from PBMCs, collected from a glioma patient whose treatment included an IDH1 peptide vaccine. These TCRs come from a woman younger than 35 with glioma. Some clones in this sample may be carry-over from other donors' samples.

The V and J genes are TRBV14 and TRBJ1-2; D possibly corresponds to TRBD1 (5 bases). This CDR3 comprises 15 residues. The germline V and J ends were trimmed by 4 bases and 4 bases, with 16 bases remaining between them. The germline gives CDR1 SGHDN, CDR2 FVKESK. CDR3 DNA sequence: TGTGCCAGCAGCCCTTACTCAGGGACGGCCTATGGCTACACCTTC. Protein: CASSPYSGTAYGYTF.

Here the CDR3 reads CASSQDRVGNQPQHF. CDR3 nucleotide sequence: TGTGCCAGCAGCCAGGACAGGGTAGGGAATCAGCCCCAGCATTTT. The J gene is TRBJ1-5, the V gene TRBV7-8, with 8 bases lining up with TRBD1. After removal of 5 bases from V and 4 bases from J, the junction contained 7 bases not matched to a gene. Germline V gene lookup returns CDR1 SGHVS and CDR2 FQNEAQ. The CDR3 spans 15 residues.